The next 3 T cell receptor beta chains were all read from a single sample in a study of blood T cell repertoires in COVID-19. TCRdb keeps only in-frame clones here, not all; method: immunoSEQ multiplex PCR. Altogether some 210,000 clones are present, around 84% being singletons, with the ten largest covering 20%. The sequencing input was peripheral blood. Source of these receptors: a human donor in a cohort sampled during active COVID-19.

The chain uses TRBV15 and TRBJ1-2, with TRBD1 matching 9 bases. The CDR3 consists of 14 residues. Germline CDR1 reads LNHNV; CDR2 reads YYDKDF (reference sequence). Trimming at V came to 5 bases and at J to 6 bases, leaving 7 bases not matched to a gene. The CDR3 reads CATSSRTGDNGYTF. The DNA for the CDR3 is TGTGCCACCAGCTCCCGGACAGGGGATAATGGCTACACCTTC.

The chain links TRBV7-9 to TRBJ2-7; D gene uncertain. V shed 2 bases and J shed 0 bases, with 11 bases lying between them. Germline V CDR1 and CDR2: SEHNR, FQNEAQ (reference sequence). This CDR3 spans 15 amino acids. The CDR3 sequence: CASSLSASSSYEQYF. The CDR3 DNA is TGTGCCAGCAGCTTAAGCGCCTCGAGCTCCTACGAGCAGTACTTC.

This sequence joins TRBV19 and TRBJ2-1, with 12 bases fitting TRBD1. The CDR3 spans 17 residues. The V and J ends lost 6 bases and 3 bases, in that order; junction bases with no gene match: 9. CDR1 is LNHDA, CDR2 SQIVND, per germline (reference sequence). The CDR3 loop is CASRTAGTGGFYNEQFF. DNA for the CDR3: TGTGCCAGTAGGACTGCCGGGACAGGGGGCTTCTACAATGAGCAGTTCTTC.